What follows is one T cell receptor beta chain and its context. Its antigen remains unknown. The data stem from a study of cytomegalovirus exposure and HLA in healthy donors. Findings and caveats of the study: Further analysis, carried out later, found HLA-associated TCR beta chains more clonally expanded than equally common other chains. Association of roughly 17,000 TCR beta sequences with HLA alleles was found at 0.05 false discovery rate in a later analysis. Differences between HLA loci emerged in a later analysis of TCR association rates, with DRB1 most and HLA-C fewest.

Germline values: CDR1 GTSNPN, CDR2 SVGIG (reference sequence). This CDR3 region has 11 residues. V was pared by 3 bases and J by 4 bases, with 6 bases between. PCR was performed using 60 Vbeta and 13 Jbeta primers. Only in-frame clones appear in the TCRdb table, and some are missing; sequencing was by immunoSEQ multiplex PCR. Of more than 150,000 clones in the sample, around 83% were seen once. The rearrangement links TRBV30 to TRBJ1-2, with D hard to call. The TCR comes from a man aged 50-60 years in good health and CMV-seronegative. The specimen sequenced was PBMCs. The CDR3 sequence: CAWSFIYGYTF. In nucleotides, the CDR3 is TGTGCCTGGAGCTTTATCTATGGCTACACCTTC.